This TCR beta chain was found in a study of blood T cells in healthy people across ages. Turning to the study itself: In model experiments, template switching was able to capture about one barcoded beta molecule for every two T cells that were present.

Germline-derived CDR1 and CDR2 are SGHRS and YFSETQ. Deletions cut 2 bases from V and 3 bases from J, with 12 bases between. There are 14 residues in the CDR3. Per sample, at least 5 micrograms of total RNA were extracted. Study findings and constraints: In the absence of known donor CMV status, changes in expanded clonotypes were possibly confounded.

A J-beta primer mix and a sample-barcoded 5' primer were used in a second PCR of about 6 to 12 cycles. Every single cDNA molecule received a tag from a template-switch adaptor with 12 random nucleotides. TCRdb used MiXCR to reprocess the 5' RACE reads, holding one entry per CDR3 protein. The sample contains under 2 million distinct CDR3 sequences, approximately 32% of which appear only once. This clonotype came up many times. As yet, its antigen is unknown. The sequence came from a woman in her 30s in good health. The chain has TRBV5-1 and TRBJ2-7; possible D gene TRBD2, 5 bases. Sequencing was performed on blood. The CDR3 DNA reads as TGCGCCAGCAGCTTTGACTACGGGGACTACGAGCAGTACTTC. Residues: CASSFDYGDYEQYF. Looking up the rest from reference TRBV5-1 and TRBJ2-7 gives the full variable domain: KAGVTQTPRYLIKTRGQQVTLSCSPISGHRSVSWYQQTPGQGLQFLFEYFSETQRNKGNFPGRFSGRQFSNSRSEMNVSTLELGDSALYLCASSFDYGDYEQYFGPGTRLTVT.